This record looks at one T cell receptor (beta chain) sequence and its context. How the authors handled the data: By means of reference gene primer amplification, nucleated cell counts were estimated. TCRdb keeps only in-frame clones here, not all; method: immunoSEQ multiplex PCR. V, J and clone size reflect that table, while D and trimming were determined from the DNA. The sample shows around 80,000 clones, approximately 85% of them seen only once. This specimen comes from a study of blood T cell repertoires in COVID-19. In the study overall: Both acute and convalescent COVID-19 samples were obtained from the United States, Italy and Spain. PBMCs, B-cell-depleted T cells, or T cells were the source of the cDNA or gDNA that made up the material.

Seattle's cohort entered during active infection and was followed longitudinally. The CDR3 runs to 13 residues. Per germline, CDR1 GTSNPN and CDR2 SVGIG (reference sequence). The V and J ends lost 2 bases and 3 bases respectively, with 8 bases between them. The sample comprised peripheral blood. This receptor was taken from a man aged 50 to 60 with COVID-19, enrolled during active disease. This rearrangement joins TRBV30 to TRBJ1-5, with no clear D. The CDR3: CAWSTGINQPQHF. CDR3 nucleotide sequence: TGTGCCTGGAGTACGGGGATCAATCAGCCCCAGCATTTT.